What follows is one T cell receptor beta chain and its context. The data belong to a study of blood T cell repertoires in COVID-19. Looking at the study overall: PBMCs, B-cell-depleted T cells, or T cells were the source of the cDNA or gDNA that made up the material.

The CDR3 contains 13 residues. Trimming cost V 4 bases and J 4 bases; bases outside gene matches: 3. Per germline, CDR1 WNHNN and CDR2 SYGVQD (reference sequence). Assay: immunoSEQ multiplex PCR; the TCRdb copy retains only in-frame clones and omits some. The repertoire consists of about 96,000 clones, with approximately 90% occurring once and the leading ten covering around 3.9%. The clonotype comes from a human donor with COVID-19, enrolled during active disease. The donor label of this sample is uncertain. Specimen: peripheral blood. The V gene is TRBV10-1, the J gene TRBJ1-2; 7 positions match TRBD1. The CDR3: CASSAGTAYGYTF. In nucleotides, the CDR3 is TGCGCCAGCAGTGCTGGGACAGCCTATGGCTACACCTTC.